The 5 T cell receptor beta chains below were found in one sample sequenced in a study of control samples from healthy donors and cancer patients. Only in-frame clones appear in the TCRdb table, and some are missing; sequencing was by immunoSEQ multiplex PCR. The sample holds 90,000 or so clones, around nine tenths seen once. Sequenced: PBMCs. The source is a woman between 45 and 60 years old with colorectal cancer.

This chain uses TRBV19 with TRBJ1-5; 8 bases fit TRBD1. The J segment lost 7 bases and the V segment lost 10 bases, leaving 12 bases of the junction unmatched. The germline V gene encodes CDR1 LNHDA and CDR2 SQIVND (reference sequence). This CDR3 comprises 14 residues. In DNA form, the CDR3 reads TGTGCCACAGTAATGGGACAGGTCTCACAGCCCCAGCATTTT. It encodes CATVMGQVSQPQHF.

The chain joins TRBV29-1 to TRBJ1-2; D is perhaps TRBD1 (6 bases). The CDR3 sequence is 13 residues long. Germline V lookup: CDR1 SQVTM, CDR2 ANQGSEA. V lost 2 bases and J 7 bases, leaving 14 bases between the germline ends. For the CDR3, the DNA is TGCAGCGTTGAAAGCCAGGGGATCGCTGGCTACACCTTC. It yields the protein CSVESQGIAGYTF.

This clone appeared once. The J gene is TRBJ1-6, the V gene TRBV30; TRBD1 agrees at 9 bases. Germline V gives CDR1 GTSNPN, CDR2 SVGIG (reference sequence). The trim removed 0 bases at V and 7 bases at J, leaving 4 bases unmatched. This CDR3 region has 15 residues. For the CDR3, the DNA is TGTGCCTGGAGTGTACCGACAGGGGGGAATTCACCCCTCCACTTT. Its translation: CAWSVPTGGNSPLHF. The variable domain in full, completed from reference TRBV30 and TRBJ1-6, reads SQTIHQWPATLVQPVGSPLSLECTVEGTSNPNLYWYRQAAGRGLQLLFYSVGIGQISSEVPQNLSASRPQDRQFILSSKKLLLSDSGFYLCAWSVPTGGNSPLHFGNGTRLTVT.

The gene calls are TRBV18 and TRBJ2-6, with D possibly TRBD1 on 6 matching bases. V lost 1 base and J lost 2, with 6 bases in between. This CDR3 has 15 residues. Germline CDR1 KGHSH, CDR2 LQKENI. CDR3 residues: CASSPQGAGANVLTF. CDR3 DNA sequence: TGTGCCAGCTCACCACAGGGGGCTGGGGCCAACGTCCTGACTTTC.

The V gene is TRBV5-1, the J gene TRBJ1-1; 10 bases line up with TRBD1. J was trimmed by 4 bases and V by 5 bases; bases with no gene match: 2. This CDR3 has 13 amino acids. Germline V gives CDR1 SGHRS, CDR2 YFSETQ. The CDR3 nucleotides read TGCGCCAGCAGGGGACAGGGGTTCACTGAAGCTTTCTTT. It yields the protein CASRGQGFTEAFF.